Listed below are T cell receptor beta chains from one sample, sequenced in a study of blood T cell repertoires in COVID-19. Repertoires were generated with immunoSEQ multiplex PCR, while TCRdb's copy carries only in-frame clones and drops some. The sample lists 310,000 or so clones, 70% to 90% occurring once. Material for sequencing was PBMCs or T cells enriched from blood (not recorded which). These receptors all come from a woman under 40 who had recovered from COVID-19. CDR3s include the opening cysteine and the closing phenylalanine or tryptophan. Each record gives: V gene, clone size, J gene, D gene, CDR3 protein, CDR3 DNA. The D gene is left open where the match is weak. A clone size is listed for some rows: how often the clone was seen (once, few, many), or a class if it is expanded.

>TRBV30|-|TRBJ2-7|-
CAWRAFDGGGPKEQYF
TGTGCCTGGAGAGCCTTTGATGGGGGGGGCCCGAAGGAGCAGTACTTC
>TRBV13|-|TRBJ1-5|-
CASSSGGQPQHF
TGTGCCAGCAGCTCCGGCGGTCAGCCCCAGCATTTT
>TRBV19|-|TRBJ1-2|-
CASREVVQGLRNYGYTF
TGTGCCAGTAGGGAAGTCGTACAGGGTCTCAGGAACTATGGCTACACCTTC
>TRBV28|-|TRBJ2-4|TRBD1
CASSSTGTGANIQYF
TGTGCCAGCAGCAGTACCGGGACAGGGGCCAACATTCAGTACTTC
>TRBV5-6|few|TRBJ2-7|TRBD1
CASTQAGQGGLMEYF
TGTGCCAGCACCCAGGCCGGACAGGGAGGTTTAATGGAGTACTTC
>TRBV7-8|-|TRBJ2-7|TRBD1
CASSRAGGRYEQYF
TGTGCCAGCAGCCGGGCAGGGGGCCGTTACGAGCAGTACTTC
>TRBV27|-|TRBJ1-4|TRBD1
CASGGQGINEKLFF
TGTGCCAGCGGGGGACAGGGAATAAATGAAAAACTGTTTTTT
>TRBV12-3/TRBV12-4|few|TRBJ1-2|-
CASRVQGRGYTF
TGTGCCAGCAGGGTCCAGGGGCGAGGCTACACCTTC
>TRBV18|-|TRBJ1-1|-
CASSPLQVGENTEAFF
TGTGCCAGCTCACCCTTACAGGTGGGCGAGAACACTGAAGCTTTCTTT
>TRBV14|-|TRBJ1-2|-
CASSLGQNYGYTF
TGTGCCAGCAGCCTAGGACAGAACTATGGCTACACCTTC
>TRBV7-6|-|TRBJ1-2|-
CASSLAEGYGYTF
TGTGCCAGCAGCTTAGCCGAGGGCTATGGCTACACCTTC
>TRBV9|-|TRBJ2-5|TRBD2
CASSVGGLAGAETQYF
TGTGCCAGCAGCGTAGGAGGACTAGCGGGGGCGGAGACCCAGTACTTC
>TRBV30|once|TRBJ1-2|-
CAWTVLTYGYTF
TGTGCCTGGACCGTGTTAACATATGGCTACACCTTC
>TRBV30|-|TRBJ1-1|TRBD1
CAWGDSMNTEAFF
TGTGCCTGGGGGGACAGTATGAACACTGAAGCTTTCTTT
>TRBV14|-|TRBJ1-6|-
CASSQVAARHFNSPLHF
TGTGCCAGCAGCCAAGTGGCAGCGCGGCACTTTAATTCACCCCTCCACTTT
>TRBV7-9|-|TRBJ2-2|TRBD1
CASSLEGGWTGELFF
TGTGCCAGCAGCTTAGAAGGGGGCTGGACCGGGGAGCTGTTTTTT
>TRBV5-1|few|TRBJ1-2|-
CASSLRQGNYGYTF
TGCGCCAGCAGCTTGCGCCAGGGCAACTATGGCTACACCTTC
>TRBV6-1|-|TRBJ1-5|-
CASSEASVRPQHF
TGTGCCAGCAGTGAAGCGTCGGTCCGGCCCCAGCATTTT
>TRBV7-6|once|TRBJ2-7|TRBD1
CASSSRTGPYEQYF
TGTGCCAGCAGCTCGAGGACAGGGCCCTACGAGCAGTACTTC
>TRBV5-8|-|TRBJ1-3|-
CASSRPVGGLRNTIYF
TGTGCCAGCAGCCGGCCTGTCGGGGGGCTAAGAAACACCATATATTTT
>TRBV12-3/TRBV12-4|-|TRBJ2-5|TRBD2
CASSLGLGETQYF
TGTGCCAGCAGCCTCGGACTAGGGGAGACCCAGTACTTC
>TRBV2|-|TRBJ2-2|TRBD1
CASSEGGQGTGELFF
TGTGCCAGCAGTGAGGGAGGACAGGGTACCGGGGAGCTGTTTTTT
>TRBV9|many|TRBJ1-2|TRBD1
CASSVRPGQGDGNYGYTF
TGTGCCAGCAGCGTCAGACCGGGACAGGGAGACGGGAACTATGGCTACACCTTC
>TRBV4-1|-|TRBJ1-1|-
CASSPWGEGVGNTEAFF
TGCGCCAGCAGCCCGTGGGGAGAGGGCGTGGGAAACACTGAAGCTTTCTTT
>TRBV4-1|-|TRBJ1-1|TRBD1
CASSQAKGQPLGAFF
TGCGCCAGCAGCCAAGCCAAGGGACAGCCCCTTGGAGCTTTCTTT
>TRBV5-1|-|TRBJ1-6|TRBD1
CASSWGDRDLSPLHF
TGCGCCAGCAGCTGGGGGGACAGGGATTTGTCACCCCTCCACTTT
>TRBV11-2|-|TRBJ2-5|-
CASSSDPRAQYF
TGTGCCAGCAGTTCAGACCCCCGGGCCCAGTACTTC
>TRBV2|-|TRBJ1-1|-
CASSAVPLSGAFF
TGTGCCAGCAGTGCCGTCCCTCTCAGCGGAGCTTTCTTT
>TRBV19|-|TRBJ1-2|TRBD1
CASRGTGVALDYGYTF
TGTGCCAGTAGGGGGACAGGCGTCGCCCTAGACTATGGCTACACCTTC
>TRBV4-3|-|TRBJ1-6|TRBD1
CASSQRLRGDSPLHF
TGCGCCAGCAGCCAAAGGCTCAGGGGGGATTCACCCCTCCACTTT
>TRBV6-5|-|TRBJ1-5|-
CASQNSNQPQHF
TGTGCCAGTCAAAATAGCAATCAGCCCCAGCATTTT
>TRBV29-1|once|TRBJ1-2|-
CSVDQYYGYTF
TGCAGCGTTGATCAGTATTATGGCTACACCTTC
>TRBV2|once|TRBJ2-6|TRBD1
CASRPGTGRSTGANVLTF
TGTGCCAGCAGGCCTGGGACAGGGAGGTCGACTGGGGCCAACGTCCTGACTTTC
>TRBV19|-|TRBJ1-6|-
CASSRQGGNSPLHF
TGTGCCAGTAGTCGGCAGGGAGGAAATTCACCCCTCCACTTT
>TRBV30|-|TRBJ1-2|-
CAWSPQRGGYTF
TGTGCCTGGAGCCCCCAGCGAGGTGGCTACACCTTC
>TRBV11-2|-|TRBJ1-2|-
CASSLDDRRGGGYTF
TGTGCCAGCAGCTTAGACGACCGGCGAGGCGGAGGCTACACCTTC
>TRBV19|-|TRBJ1-1|-
CASSIEATEAFF
TGTGCCAGTAGTATAGAAGCCACTGAAGCTTTCTTT
>TRBV6-5|-|TRBJ1-2|-
CASISGGVRAGGYTF
TGTGCCAGCATCTCCGGCGGGGTGAGGGCGGGGGGCTACACCTTC
>TRBV6-6|-|TRBJ1-1|-
CASRGIGGDTEAFF
TGTGCCAGCAGAGGTATCGGGGGGGACACTGAAGCTTTCTTT
>TRBV7-9|-|TRBJ2-5|-
CASSFTGAQYF
TGTGCCAGCAGCTTTACCGGGGCCCAGTACTTC
>TRBV2|-|TRBJ1-2|TRBD1
CASNRGQGEYGYTF
TGTGCCTCTAATCGGGGACAGGGTGAATATGGCTACACCTTC
>TRBV4-3|-|TRBJ2-3|TRBD2
CASSQDIALAGGRQEQYF
TGCGCCAGCAGCCAAGATATAGCACTAGCGGGGGGGCGCCAGGAGCAGTATTTT
>TRBV10-3|-|TRBJ2-1|TRBD2
CAISRLAGGQRVEQFF
TGTGCCATCAGCCGACTAGCGGGGGGGCAAAGGGTGGAGCAGTTCTTC
>TRBV11-2|-|TRBJ1-4|-
CASSLRNRDEKLFF
TGTGCCAGCAGCTTAAGAAACAGGGATGAAAAACTGTTTTTT
>TRBV5-1|-|TRBJ1-1|-
CASKEGRRTEAFF
TGCGCCAGCAAAGAGGGAAGAAGAACTGAAGCTTTCTTT
>TRBV29-1|-|TRBJ1-1|-
CSVVVRVNTEAFF
TGCAGCGTTGTGGTCAGGGTGAACACTGAAGCTTTCTTT
>TRBV2|-|TRBJ2-2|TRBD2
CASSEPGGYTGELFF
TGTGCCAGCAGTGAACCCGGGGGGTACACCGGGGAGCTGTTTTTT
>TRBV4-1|-|TRBJ2-1|-
CASSQEGAAYNEQFF
TGCGCCAGCAGCCAAGAGGGGGCGGCCTACAATGAGCAGTTCTTC
>TRBV5-1|-|TRBJ1-5|TRBD1
CATQGGQPQHF
TGCGCCACCCAGGGGGGCCAGCCCCAGCATTTT
>TRBV27|few|TRBJ1-5|-
CASRQGYQPQHF
TGTGCCAGCAGACAGGGATATCAGCCCCAGCATTTT
>TRBV5-3|once|TRBJ1-2|TRBD1
CARSYDRAGNGYTF
TGTGCCAGAAGCTACGACAGGGCGGGGAATGGCTACACCTTC
>TRBV19|-|TRBJ1-5|-
CASSIFAGSQPQHF
TGTGCCAGTAGTATATTTGCAGGGTCCCAGCCCCAGCATTTT